This TCR beta chain was captured in a study of T-cell memory formation after mild COVID-19. Study summary: Largely donor-specific sequence clusters came from a couple of donors.

In TCRdb, the 5' RACE reads were re-called with MiXCR into one record per CDR3 protein. The sample consists of almost 350,000 distinct CDR3 sequences, roughly 20% of them appearing once. The ends were cut back, 6 bases at V and 8 bases at J, with 13 bases in the middle. Looked up from germline, CDR1 is MNHNY and CDR2 is SVGAGI (reference sequence). The CDR3 extends over 13 amino acids. V gene TRBV6-6 combines with J gene TRBJ1-4; TRBD1 might be the D (5 bases). The TCR originated in a man aged 18 to 29 who had mild COVID-19 (a few samples of this study predate the infection). Cell type and time point are not known. The sequencing input was PBMCs or a T cell subset sorted from them (not recorded which). This chain's CDR3 is CASRLGVGEKLFF. CDR3 DNA sequence: TGTGCCAGCAGGCTGGGGGTGGGAGAAAAACTGTTTTTT.